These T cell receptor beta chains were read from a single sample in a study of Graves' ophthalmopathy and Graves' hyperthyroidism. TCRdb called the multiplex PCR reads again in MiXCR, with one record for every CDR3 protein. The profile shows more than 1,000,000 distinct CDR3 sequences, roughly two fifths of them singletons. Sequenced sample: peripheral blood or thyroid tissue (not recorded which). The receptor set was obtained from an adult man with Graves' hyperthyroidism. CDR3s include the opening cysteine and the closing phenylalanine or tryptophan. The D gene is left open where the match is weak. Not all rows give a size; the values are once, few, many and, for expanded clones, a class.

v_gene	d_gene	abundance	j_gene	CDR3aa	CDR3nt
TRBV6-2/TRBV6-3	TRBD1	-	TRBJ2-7	CASSYSYRTTGASYEQYF	TGTGCCAGCAGTTACTCGTATCGGACCACAGGGGCGTCCTACGAGCAGTACTTC
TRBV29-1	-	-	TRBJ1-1	CSATGTEAFF	TGCAGTGCAACAGGCACTGAAGCTTTCTTT
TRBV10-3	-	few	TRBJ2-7	CASSLGTEEKKHAYEQYF	TGTGCCAGCAGCCTAGGGACGGAGGAGAAGAAACACGCCTACGAGCAGTACTTC
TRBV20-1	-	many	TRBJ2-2	CSALTGLGTGELFF	TGCAGTGCCCTAACAGGGCTGGGGACCGGGGAGCTGTTTTTT
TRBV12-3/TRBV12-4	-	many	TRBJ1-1	CASSPKGGGTEAFF	TGTGCCAGCAGTCCCAAGGGAGGGGGCACTGAAGCTTTCTTT
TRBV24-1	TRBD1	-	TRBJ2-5	CATSARRTGLGETQYF	TGTGCCACCAGTGCTAGGAGGACAGGTTTAGGAGAGACCCAGTACTTC
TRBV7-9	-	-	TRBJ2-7	CASSLVGLDGTEQYF	TGTGCCAGCAGCTTAGTCGGGCTAGACGGGACCGAGCAGTACTTC
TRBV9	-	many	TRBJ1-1	CASSSNNGNTEAFF	TGTGCCAGCAGCTCAAATAACGGGAACACTGAAGCTTTCTTT
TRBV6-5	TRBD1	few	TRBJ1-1	CASSRPGQGKSEAFF	TGTGCCAGCAGCCGTCCGGGACAGGGAAAAAGTGAAGCTTTCTTT
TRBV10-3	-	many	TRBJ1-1	CAISDGKNTEAFF	TGTGCCATCAGTGATGGGAAGAACACTGAAGCTTTCTTT
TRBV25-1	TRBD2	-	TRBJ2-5	CASSARVTSAKETQYF	TGTGCCAGCAGTGCTAGAGTCACTAGCGCCAAAGAGACCCAGTACTTC
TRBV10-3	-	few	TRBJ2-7	CASSVFHGGFGVYEQYF	TGTGCCAGCAGTGTGTTCCACGGGGGCTTCGGGGTATACGAGCAGTACTTC
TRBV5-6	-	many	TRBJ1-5	CASSLRSSPQHF	TGTGCCAGCAGCTTAAGGTCATCGCCCCAGCATTTT
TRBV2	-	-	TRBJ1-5	CASSELSYEHF	TGTGCCAGCAGTGAACTAAGCTACGAGCATTTT
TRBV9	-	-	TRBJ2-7	CASSVAGASESFSYEQYF	TGTGCCAGCAGCGTCGCCGGGGCTAGCGAAAGTTTCTCCTACGAGCAGTACTTC
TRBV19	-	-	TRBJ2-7	CASSIGAETYEQYF	TGTGCCAGTAGTATAGGGGCAGAGACCTACGAGCAGTACTTC
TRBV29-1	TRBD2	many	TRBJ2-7	CSAGLALNEQYF	TGCAGCGCTGGACTAGCGCTCAACGAGCAGTACTTC
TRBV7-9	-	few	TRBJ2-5	CASSLARTDQETQYF	TGTGCCAGCAGCTTAGCTCGGACAGACCAAGAGACCCAGTACTTC
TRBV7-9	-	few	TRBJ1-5	CASSHQISQPQHF	TGTGCCAGCAGCCATCAAATTAGTCAGCCCCAGCATTTT
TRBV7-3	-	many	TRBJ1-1	CASSVQGVSEAFF	TGTGCCAGCAGCGTCCAGGGTGTCTCTGAAGCTTTCTTT
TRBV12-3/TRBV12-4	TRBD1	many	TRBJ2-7	CASSTSDRGSYEQYF	TGTGCCAGCAGCACCTCAGACAGGGGTTCGTACGAGCAGTACTTC
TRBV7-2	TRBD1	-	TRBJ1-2	CASSLWGQGHYGYTF	TGTGCCAGCAGCTTATGGGGACAGGGGCACTATGGCTACACCTTC
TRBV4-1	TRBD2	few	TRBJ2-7	CASSQGSGGLYF	TGCGCCAGCAGCCAAGGGAGCGGGGGGCTCTACTTC
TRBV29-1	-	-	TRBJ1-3	CSVLQGNTIYF	TGCAGCGTTCTACAGGGAAACACCATATATTTT
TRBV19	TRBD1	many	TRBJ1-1	CASSTDRGREAFF	TGTGCCAGTAGTACGGACAGGGGCCGTGAAGCTTTCTTT
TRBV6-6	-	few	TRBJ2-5	CASSKSAAGQTETQYF	TGTGCCAGCAGCAAGTCCGCTGCTGGACAGACAGAGACCCAGTACTTC
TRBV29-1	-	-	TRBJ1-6	CSSLGNSPLHF	TGCAGCTCCCTTGGAAATTCACCCCTCCACTTT
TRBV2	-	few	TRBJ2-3	CASRYAADTQYF	TGTGCCAGCAGGTACGCCGCAGATACGCAGTATTTT
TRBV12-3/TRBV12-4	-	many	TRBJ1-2	CASRGLDKIGTYGYTF	TGTGCCAGCAGGGGGTTGGATAAGATCGGGACGTATGGCTACACCTTC
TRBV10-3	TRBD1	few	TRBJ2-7	CASSPGQKVYEQYF	TGTGCCAGCAGCCCGGGACAGAAAGTCTACGAGCAGTACTTC
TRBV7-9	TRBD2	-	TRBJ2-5	CASSLSSGTSGGQTQYF	TGTGCCAGCAGCTTAAGTTCCGGGACTAGCGGGGGCCAGACCCAGTACTTC
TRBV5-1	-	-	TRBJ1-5	CASSLAGALGEPQHF	TGCGCCAGCAGCTTAGCGGGGGCCTTGGGGGAGCCCCAGCATTTT
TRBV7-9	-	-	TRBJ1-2	CASSTNLNYERGYGYTF	TGTGCCAGCAGCACGAACCTAAACTACGAGAGGGGCTATGGCTACACCTTC
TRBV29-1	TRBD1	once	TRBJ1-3	CSVATGGGSSGNTIYF	TGCAGCGTCGCCACAGGGGGTGGATCCTCTGGAAACACCATATATTTT
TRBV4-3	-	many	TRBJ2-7	CASSQVQGSYEQYF	TGCGCCAGCAGCCAAGTTCAGGGTTCCTACGAGCAGTACTTC
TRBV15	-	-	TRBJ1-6	CATSRDPGYSPLHF	TGTGCCACCAGCAGAGACCCGGGGTATTCACCCCTCCACTTT
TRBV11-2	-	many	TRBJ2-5	CASSDAQTQYF	TGTGCCAGCAGCGACGCGCAGACCCAGTACTTC
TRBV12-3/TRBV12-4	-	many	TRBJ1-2	CASSSGLGYTF	TGTGCCAGCAGCAGCGGACTAGGCTACACCTTC
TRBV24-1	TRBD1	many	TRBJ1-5	CATRDRQGASNQPQHF	TGTGCCACCAGAGACAGACAGGGTGCGAGCAATCAGCCCCAGCATTTT
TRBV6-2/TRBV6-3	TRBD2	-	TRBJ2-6	CASSYSGTGANVLTF	TGTGCCAGCAGTTACAGCGGGACTGGGGCCAACGTCCTGACTTTC
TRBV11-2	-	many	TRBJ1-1	CASSFPGGGRVNTEAFF	TGTGCCAGCAGCTTTCCCGGGGGGGGCAGAGTGAACACTGAAGCTTTCTTT
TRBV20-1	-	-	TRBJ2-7	CSARSSGDVTSYEQYF	TGCAGTGCTAGATCATCCGGCGACGTTACCTCCTACGAGCAGTACTTC
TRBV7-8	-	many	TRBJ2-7	CASSLSAGQRISYEQYF	TGTGCCAGCAGCTTATCCGCGGGGCAGCGCATCTCCTACGAGCAGTACTTC
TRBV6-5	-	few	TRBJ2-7	CASGGLPTYEQYF	TGTGCCAGCGGGGGGCTTCCCACCTACGAGCAGTACTTC
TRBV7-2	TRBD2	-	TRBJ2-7	CASSLVLAETYEQYF	TGTGCCAGCAGCTTGGTACTAGCGGAAACCTACGAGCAGTACTTC
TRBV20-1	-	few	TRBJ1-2	CSARTGTSNDYTF	TGCAGTGCTAGGACCGGGACTTCGAATGACTACACCTTC